Below are 10 T cell receptor beta chains sequenced from a single sample in a study of T-cell memory formation after mild COVID-19. One entry per CDR3 protein, called by TCRdb with MiXCR from the 5' RACE reads. This sample yields about 110,000 distinct CDR3 sequences, of which under 15% are seen a single time; around 25% belongs to the top ten. Sequenced: PBMCs or a T cell subset sorted from them (not recorded which). The receptors stem from an adult woman who had mild COVID-19 (a few samples of this study predate the infection). Cell type and time point are not known.

This chain links TRBV7-9 with TRBJ2-1, with 9 bases that match TRBD1. The CDR3 runs to 16 residues. Trimming removed 5 bases from V and 4 bases from J; junction bases left unmatched: 9. Germline V lookup: CDR1 SEHNR, CDR2 FQNEAQ (reference sequence). The CDR3 reads CASSLLGTGQYNEQFF. The CDR3 region has the DNA TGTGCCAGCAGCCTACTCGGGACAGGGCAATACAATGAGCAGTTCTTC.

V and J are TRBV7-6 and TRBJ2-5; 8 nucleotides agree with TRBD1. CDR3 size: 14 residues. The V and J ends lost 2 bases and 4 bases, in that order; junction bases with no gene match: 3. CDR1 and CDR2 from the germline V gene are SGHVS and FNYEAQ. DNA of the CDR3: TGTGCCAGCAGCTTAAACAGGGGGACAGAGACCCAGTACTTC. The encoded protein is CASSLNRGTETQYF.

This clonotype was found a few times. The rearrangement uses TRBV20-1 and TRBJ2-5, with D perhaps matching TRBD1 (6 bases). Germline values: CDR1 DFQATT, CDR2 SNEGSKA (reference sequence). V gave up 6 bases and J gave up 1 base, with 15 bases separating them. This CDR3 is built from 14 residues. The CDR3 sequence is CSARSGHFQETQYF. The CDR3 region has the DNA TGCAGTGCGCGGTCGGGACACTTCCAAGAGACCCAGTACTTC.

V gene TRBV19 combines with J gene TRBJ2-1, with D possibly being TRBD2 (6 bases). V shed 7 bases and J shed 9 bases, with 22 bases lying between them. Germline loops: CDR1 LNHDA, CDR2 SQIVND (reference sequence). The CDR3 length is 15 residues. CDR3 region: CASIRSGEYGSEQFF. The CDR3 DNA is TGTGCCAGTATACGATCGGGGGAGTATGGGAGTGAGCAGTTCTTC.

This sequence joins TRBV7-9 and TRBJ1-1; D gene unclear. Germline values: CDR1 SEHNR, CDR2 FQNEAQ (reference sequence). CDR3 size: 14 residues. Trimming left V 1 base short and J 3 bases short, with 9 bases between. The CDR3 spells CASSLVGYYTEAFF. The CDR3 bases are TGTGCCAGCAGCTTAGTAGGGTACTACACTGAAGCTTTCTTT.

This clonotype was observed at least ten times. The gene calls are TRBV7-9 and TRBJ2-7, with 9 nucleotides matching TRBD1. The CDR3 length is 14 residues. In germline, CDR1 is SEHNR, CDR2 FQNEAQ (reference sequence). The trim removed 10 bases at V and 3 bases at J, leaving 10 bases unmatched. Here the CDR3 DNA reads TGTGCCACTTCCGGGACAGGGACACTCTACGAGCAGTACTTC. This gives the protein CATSGTGTLYEQYF.

The gene calls are TRBV4-2 and TRBJ2-3; D is perhaps TRBD2 (5 bases). Trimming took 1 base from V and 6 from J, leaving 14 bases between them. The CDR3 is made up of 15 amino acids. Germline V gene sequence: CDR1 LGHNA, CDR2 YNFKEQ. The CDR3: CASSQARRGTDTQYF. CDR3 DNA sequence: TGTGCCAGCAGCCAAGCAAGACGGGGAACCGATACGCAGTATTTT.

The chain recombines TRBV6-2 or TRBV6-3 with TRBJ1-1; TRBD1 is a possible D gene (6 bases). Germline V gives CDR1 MNHEY, CDR2 SVGEGT. The CDR3 loop spans 16 amino acids. V dropped 2 bases and J dropped 7 bases, with 20 bases sitting between them. The CDR3 coding sequence is TGTGCCAGCAGTTACCTGGGGGCAGGCTCGTCGAGTGAAGCTTTCTTT. Translated: CASSYLGAGSSSEAFF.

The J gene is TRBJ1-2, the V gene TRBV7-9; D is possibly TRBD1 (6 bases). From germline, CDR1 is SEHNR and CDR2 FQNEAQ (reference sequence). The V end was cut by 7 bases, the J end by 4 bases, with 13 bases between. The CDR3 sequence is 13 residues long. The DNA for the CDR3 is TGTGCCAGCACCAAGGACAGTCTCTATGGCTACACCTTC. This sequence encodes CASTKDSLYGYTF. The variable domain in full, completed from reference TRBV7-9 and TRBJ1-2, reads DTGVSQNPRHKITKRGQNVTFRCDPISEHNRLYWYRQTLGQGPEFLTYFQNEAQLEKSRLLSDRFSAERPKGSFSTLEIQRTEQGDSAMYLCASTKDSLYGYTFGSGTRLTVV.

This clonotype was detected only a few times. The chain is built from TRBV29-1 and TRBJ1-4, with no clear D. The germline V and J ends were trimmed by 0 bases and 8 bases, with 10 bases remaining between them. Looked up from germline, CDR1 is SQVTM and CDR2 is ANQGSEA. The CDR3 covers 13 residues. This CDR3 is CSVEDSSDEKLFF. The CDR3 DNA follows: TGCAGCGTTGAAGATAGCTCTGACGAAAAACTGTTTTTT. The variable domain in full, completed from reference TRBV29-1 and TRBJ1-4, reads SAVISQKPSRDICQRGTSLTIQCQVDSQVTMMFWYRQQPGQSLTLIATANQGSEATYESGFVIDKFPISRPNLTFSTLTVSNMSPEDSSIYLCSVEDSSDEKLFFGSGTQLSVL.